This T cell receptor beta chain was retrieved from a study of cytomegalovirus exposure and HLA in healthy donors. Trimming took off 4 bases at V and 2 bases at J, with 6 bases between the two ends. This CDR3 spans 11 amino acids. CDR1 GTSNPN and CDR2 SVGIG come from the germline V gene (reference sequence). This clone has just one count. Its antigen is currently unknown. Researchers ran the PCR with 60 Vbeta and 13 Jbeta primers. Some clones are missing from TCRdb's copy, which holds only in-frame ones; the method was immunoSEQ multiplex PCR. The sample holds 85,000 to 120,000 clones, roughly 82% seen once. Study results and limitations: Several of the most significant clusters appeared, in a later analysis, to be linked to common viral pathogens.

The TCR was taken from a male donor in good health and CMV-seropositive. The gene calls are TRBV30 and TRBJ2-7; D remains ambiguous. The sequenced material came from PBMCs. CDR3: CAWTSTYEQYF. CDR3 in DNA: TGTGCCTGGACATCCACCTACGAGCAGTACTTC.